This T cell receptor (beta chain) comes out of a study of beta chain features in type 1 diabetes. Looking at the study overall: All samples combined gave roughly 100,000,000 sorted cells for examination. Study results and limitations: An over-representation of cells with high TCR expression could result from cDNA sequencing.

Sequenced material consisted of expressed TCRB transcripts (all of the isolated RNA was reverse transcribed). Clones were sequenced by immunoSEQ multiplex PCR, and TCRdb holds only the in-frame ones, with some missing. Of about 400,000 clones listed, roughly 12% were seen once; the top ten hold more than 0.015%. The CDR3 is 14 amino acids. Per the germline V gene, CDR1 is SGHTA and CDR2 is FQGNSA. V was clipped by 4 bases and J by 3 bases, with 13 bases between them. Comments on this clone: The antigen remains unidentified.

The chain employs TRBV7-2 and TRBJ2-7; a possible D gene is TRBD1 (6 bases). This sequence originates from a man younger than 35 in good health. What was sequenced was naive CD4+ T cells from blood. In nucleotides, the CDR3 is TGTGCCAGCAGCTCCCAGACAGGTCGCTACGAGCAGTACTTC. As protein: CASSSQTGRYEQYF.